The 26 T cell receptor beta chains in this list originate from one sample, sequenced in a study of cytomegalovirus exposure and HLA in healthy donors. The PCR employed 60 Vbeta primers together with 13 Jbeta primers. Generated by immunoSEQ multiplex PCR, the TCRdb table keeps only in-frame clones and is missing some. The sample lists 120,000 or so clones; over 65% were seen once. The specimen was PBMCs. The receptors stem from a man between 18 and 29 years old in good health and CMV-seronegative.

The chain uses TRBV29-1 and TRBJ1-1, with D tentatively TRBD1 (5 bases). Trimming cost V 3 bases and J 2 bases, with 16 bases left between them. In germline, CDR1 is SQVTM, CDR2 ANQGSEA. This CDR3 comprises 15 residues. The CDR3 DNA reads TGCAGCGTTGACCCAAGGGGCGTAAAAAACACTGAAGCTTTCTTT. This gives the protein CSVDPRGVKNTEAFF.

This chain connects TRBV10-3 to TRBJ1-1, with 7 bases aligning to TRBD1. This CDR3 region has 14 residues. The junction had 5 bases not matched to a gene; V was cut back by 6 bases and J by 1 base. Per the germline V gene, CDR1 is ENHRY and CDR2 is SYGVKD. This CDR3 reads CAIRGSGGNTEAFF. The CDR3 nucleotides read TGTGCCATCAGAGGGTCAGGGGGGAACACTGAAGCTTTCTTT.

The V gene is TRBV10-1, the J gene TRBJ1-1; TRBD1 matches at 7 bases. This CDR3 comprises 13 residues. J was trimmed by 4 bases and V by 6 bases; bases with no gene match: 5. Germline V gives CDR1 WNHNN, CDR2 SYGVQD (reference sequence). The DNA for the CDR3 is TGCGCCAGCAGGGACAGGACCACCACTGAAGCTTTCTTT. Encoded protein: CASRDRTTTEAFF.

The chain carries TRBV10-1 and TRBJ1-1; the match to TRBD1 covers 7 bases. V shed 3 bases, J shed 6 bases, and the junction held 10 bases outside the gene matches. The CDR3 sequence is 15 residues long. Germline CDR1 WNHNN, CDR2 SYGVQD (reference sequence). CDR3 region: CASSDSGTAFSEAFF. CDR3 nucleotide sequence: TGCGCCAGCAGTGATTCCGGGACAGCCTTTTCTGAAGCTTTCTTT.

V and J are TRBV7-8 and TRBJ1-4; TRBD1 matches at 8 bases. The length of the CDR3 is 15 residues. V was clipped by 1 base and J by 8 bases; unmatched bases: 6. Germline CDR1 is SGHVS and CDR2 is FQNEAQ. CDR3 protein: CASSLGWTGSEKLFF. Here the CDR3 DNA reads TGTGCCAGCAGCTTAGGATGGACAGGGAGCGAAAAACTGTTTTTT.

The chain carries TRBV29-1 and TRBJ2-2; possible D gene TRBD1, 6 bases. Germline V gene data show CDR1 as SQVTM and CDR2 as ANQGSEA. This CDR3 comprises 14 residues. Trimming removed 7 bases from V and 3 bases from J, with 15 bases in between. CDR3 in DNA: TGCAGCGCTGAGGGAACAGGGTACACCGGGGAGCTGTTTTTT. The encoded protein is CSAEGTGYTGELFF.

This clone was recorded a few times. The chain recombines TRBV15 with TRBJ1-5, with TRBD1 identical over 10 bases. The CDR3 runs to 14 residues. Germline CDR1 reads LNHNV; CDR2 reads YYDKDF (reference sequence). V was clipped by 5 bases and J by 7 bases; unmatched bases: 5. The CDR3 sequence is CATSLTGGSQPQHF. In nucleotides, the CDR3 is TGTGCCACCAGCTTGACAGGGGGCAGCCAGCCCCAGCATTTT.

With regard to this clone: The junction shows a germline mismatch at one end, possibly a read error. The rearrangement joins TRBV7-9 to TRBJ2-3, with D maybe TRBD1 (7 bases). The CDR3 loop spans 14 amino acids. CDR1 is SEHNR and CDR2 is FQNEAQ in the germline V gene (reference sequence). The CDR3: CSSSETGTTDTQYF. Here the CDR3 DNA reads TGTTCCAGCAGTGAGACAGGGACTACAGATACGCAGTATTTT.

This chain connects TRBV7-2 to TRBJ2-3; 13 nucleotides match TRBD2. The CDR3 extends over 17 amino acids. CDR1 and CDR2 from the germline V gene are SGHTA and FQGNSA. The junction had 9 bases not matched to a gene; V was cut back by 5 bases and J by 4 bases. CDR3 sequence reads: CASSPLAGGLHADTQYF. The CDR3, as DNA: TGTGCCAGCAGCCCACTAGCGGGGGGGCTTCACGCAGATACGCAGTATTTT.

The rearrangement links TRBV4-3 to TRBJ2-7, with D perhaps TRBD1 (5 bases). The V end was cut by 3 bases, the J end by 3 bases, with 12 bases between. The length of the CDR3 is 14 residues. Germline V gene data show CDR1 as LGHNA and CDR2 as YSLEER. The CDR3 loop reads CASSHYRDSYEQYF. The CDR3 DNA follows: TGCGCCAGCAGCCATTACAGAGACAGCTACGAGCAGTACTTC.

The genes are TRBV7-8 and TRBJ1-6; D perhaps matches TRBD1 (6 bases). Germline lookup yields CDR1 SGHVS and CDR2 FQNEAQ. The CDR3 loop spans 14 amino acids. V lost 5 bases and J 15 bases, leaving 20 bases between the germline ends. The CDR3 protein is CASSPGAGVIDLHF. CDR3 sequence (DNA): TGTGCCAGCAGCCCTGGGGCAGGGGTCATCGACCTCCACTTT.

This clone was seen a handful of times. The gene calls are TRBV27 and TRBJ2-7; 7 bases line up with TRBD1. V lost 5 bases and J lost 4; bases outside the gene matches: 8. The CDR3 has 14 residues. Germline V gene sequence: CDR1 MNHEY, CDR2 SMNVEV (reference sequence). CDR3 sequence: CASSLRDSGYEQYF. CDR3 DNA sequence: TGTGCCAGCAGTCTCCGGGACAGTGGATACGAGCAGTACTTC.

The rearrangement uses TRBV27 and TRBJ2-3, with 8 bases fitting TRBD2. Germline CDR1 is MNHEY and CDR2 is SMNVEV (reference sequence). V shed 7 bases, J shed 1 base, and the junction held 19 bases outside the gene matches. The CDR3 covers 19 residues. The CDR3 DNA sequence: TGTGCCAGCACCATGCGGGGGGAGGGGAGACCGTTGGGCACAGATACGCAGTATTTT. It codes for CASTMRGEGRPLGTDTQYF.

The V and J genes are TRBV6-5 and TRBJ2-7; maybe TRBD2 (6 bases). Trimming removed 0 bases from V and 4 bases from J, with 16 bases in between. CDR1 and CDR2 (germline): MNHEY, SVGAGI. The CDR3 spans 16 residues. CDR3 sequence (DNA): TGTGCCAGCAGTTACTCCAGGTGGGGGGAAGCATACGAGCAGTACTTC. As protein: CASSYSRWGEAYEQYF.

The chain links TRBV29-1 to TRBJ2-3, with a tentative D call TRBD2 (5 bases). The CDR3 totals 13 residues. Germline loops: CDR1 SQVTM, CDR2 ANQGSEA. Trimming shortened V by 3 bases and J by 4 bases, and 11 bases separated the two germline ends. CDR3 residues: CSVDGVFPDTQYF. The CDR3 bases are TGCAGCGTTGACGGGGTTTTCCCAGATACGCAGTATTTT.

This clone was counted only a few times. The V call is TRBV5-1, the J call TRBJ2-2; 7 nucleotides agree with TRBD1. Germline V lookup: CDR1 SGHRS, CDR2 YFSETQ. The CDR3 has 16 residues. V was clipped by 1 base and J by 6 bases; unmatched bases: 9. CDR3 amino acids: CASSLRDITGAGELFF. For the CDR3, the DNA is TGCGCCAGCAGCTTGAGGGACATCACAGGGGCCGGGGAGCTGTTTTTT.

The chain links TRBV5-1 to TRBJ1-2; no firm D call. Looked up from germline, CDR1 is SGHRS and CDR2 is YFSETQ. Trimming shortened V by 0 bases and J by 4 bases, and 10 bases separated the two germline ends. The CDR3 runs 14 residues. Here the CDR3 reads CASSLGSPSYGYTF. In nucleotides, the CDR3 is TGCGCCAGCAGCTTGGGCAGCCCTAGCTATGGCTACACCTTC. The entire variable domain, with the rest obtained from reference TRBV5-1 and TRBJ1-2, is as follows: KAGVTQTPRYLIKTRGQQVTLSCSPISGHRSVSWYQQTPGQGLQFLFEYFSETQRNKGNFPGRFSGRQFSNSRSEMNVSTLELGDSALYLCASSLGSPSYGYTFGSGTRLTVV.

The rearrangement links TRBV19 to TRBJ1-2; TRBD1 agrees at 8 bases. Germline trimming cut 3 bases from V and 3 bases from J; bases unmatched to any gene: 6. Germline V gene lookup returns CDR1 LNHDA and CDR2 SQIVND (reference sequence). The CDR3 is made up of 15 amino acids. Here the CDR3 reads CASSISMTGDYGYTF. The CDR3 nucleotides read TGTGCCAGTAGTATTTCTATGACAGGGGACTATGGCTACACCTTC.

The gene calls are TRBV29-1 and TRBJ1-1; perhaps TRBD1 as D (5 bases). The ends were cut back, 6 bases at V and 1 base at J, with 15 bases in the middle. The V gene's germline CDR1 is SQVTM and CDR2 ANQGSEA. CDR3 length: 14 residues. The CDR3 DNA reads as TGCAGCGTGCTTGGACATTTTAAGAACACTGAAGCTTTCTTT. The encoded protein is CSVLGHFKNTEAFF.

The DNA of the CDR3 is TGTGCCAGCAGCGTAGTCTTGGGGGGTGAGCAGTTCTTC. Protein sequence: CASSVVLGGEQFF. The V gene is TRBV9, the J gene TRBJ2-1, with D possibly TRBD2 on 6 matching bases. Germline V gene data show CDR1 as SGDLS and CDR2 as YYNGEE. Trimming took 0 bases from V and 9 from J, leaving 10 bases between them. This CDR3 region has 13 residues.

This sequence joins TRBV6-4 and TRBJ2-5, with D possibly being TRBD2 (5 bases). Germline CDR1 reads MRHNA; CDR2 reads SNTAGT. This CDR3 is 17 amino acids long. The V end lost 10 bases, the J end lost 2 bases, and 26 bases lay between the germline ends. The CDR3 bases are TGTGCCACCCAACGTGGGCAAAACGGGGTAAGGCAAGAGACCCAGTACTTC. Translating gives CATQRGQNGVRQETQYF.

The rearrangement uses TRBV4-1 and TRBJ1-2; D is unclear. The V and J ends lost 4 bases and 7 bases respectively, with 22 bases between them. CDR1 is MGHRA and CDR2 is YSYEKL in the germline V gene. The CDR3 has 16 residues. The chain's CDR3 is CASSPLQADQLGGYTF. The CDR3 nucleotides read TGCGCCAGCAGCCCGCTTCAGGCAGACCAACTGGGTGGCTACACCTTC.

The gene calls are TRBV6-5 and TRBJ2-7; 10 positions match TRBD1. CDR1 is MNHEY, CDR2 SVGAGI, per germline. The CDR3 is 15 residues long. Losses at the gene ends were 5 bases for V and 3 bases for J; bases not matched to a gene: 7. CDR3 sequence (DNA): TGTGCCAGCAGTGCCCGGGACAGGGGAAGCTACGAGCAGTACTTC. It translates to CASSARDRGSYEQYF.

The CDR3 here is CASSAGTSGGVRYNEQFF. CDR3 sequence (DNA): TGTGCCAGCAGCGCCGGGACTAGCGGGGGGGTACGTTACAATGAGCAGTTCTTC. The chain joins TRBV2 to TRBJ2-1; TRBD2 matches at 16 bases. The CDR3 totals 18 residues. CDR1 is SNHLY and CDR2 is FYNNEI in the germline V gene. The V and J ends lost 6 bases and 4 bases, in that order; junction bases with no gene match: 9.

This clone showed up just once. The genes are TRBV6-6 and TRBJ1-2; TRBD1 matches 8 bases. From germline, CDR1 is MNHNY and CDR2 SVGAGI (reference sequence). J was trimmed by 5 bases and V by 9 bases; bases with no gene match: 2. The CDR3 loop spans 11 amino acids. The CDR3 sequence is CARGQAYGYTF. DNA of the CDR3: TGTGCCAGGGGACAGGCTTATGGCTACACCTTC.

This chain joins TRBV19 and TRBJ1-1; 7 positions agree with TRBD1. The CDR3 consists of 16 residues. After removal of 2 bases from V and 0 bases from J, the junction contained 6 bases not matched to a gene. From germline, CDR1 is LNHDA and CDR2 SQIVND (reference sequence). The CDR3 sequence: CASSISRGGMNTEAFF. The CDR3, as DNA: TGTGCCAGTAGTATAAGTAGAGGGGGCATGAACACTGAAGCTTTCTTT.